This TCR beta chain was observed in a study of shared clonotypes between healthy human individuals. Assay: immunoSEQ multiplex PCR; the TCRdb copy retains only in-frame clones and omits some. The table shows more than 1,200,000 clones, with roughly 98.5% occurring only once. V was shortened by 3 bases and J by 3 bases, with 14 bases between the two germline ends. The CDR3 loop spans 16 amino acids. The germline V gene encodes CDR1 LNHNV and CDR2 YYDKDF (reference sequence). The gene calls are TRBV15 and TRBJ1-4; possible D gene TRBD1, 6 bases. The source is a young man in good health. Sequencing used naive CD4+ T cells sorted from blood. The sample's subset: CD45RA+ positively selected. The CDR3 loop is CATSREQGRSNEKLFF. The CDR3 region has the DNA TGTGCCACCAGCAGGGAACAGGGACGCTCTAATGAAAAACTGTTTTTT.